This paragraph covers one TCR beta chain sequence. This record comes from a study of cytomegalovirus exposure and HLA in healthy donors. TCRdb's table, derived via immunoSEQ multiplex PCR, lists solely in-frame clones and lacks some. The table records around 170,000 clones, more than 70% of them present only once. The CDR3 is 14 residues long. Trimming shortened V by 5 bases and J by 2 bases, and 12 bases separated the two germline ends. Germline-derived CDR1 and CDR2 are ENHRY and SYGVKD. This chain uses TRBV10-3 with TRBJ1-2, with D possibly matching TRBD1 (6 bases). The sample taken for sequencing was PBMCs. The receptor comes from a man between 18 and 35 years old in good health and CMV-seronegative. For the CDR3, the DNA is TGTGCCATCAGTCCAAGGACAGAGAACTATGGCTACACCTTC. Protein: CAISPRTENYGYTF.